The rows below give T cell receptor beta chains drawn from one sample of a study of control samples from healthy donors and cancer patients. TCRdb's copy holds only in-frame clones and misses some; the assay was immunoSEQ multiplex PCR. The profile shows around 130,000 clones, around 93% of them singletons. The specimen was PBMCs. The origin of the receptors is a man aged 50 or older with head and neck cancer. Both conserved end residues are part of each CDR3. D genes are given only for firm matches. Not every row has a clone size; where given, it reads once, few, many or a size class.

>-|TRBV5-4|16|TRBD2|TRBJ2-3
TGTGCCAGCAGCCACGGGACTAGCGGGGTTCTAGATACGCAGTATTTT
CASSHGTSGVLDTQYF
>-|TRBV6-2/TRBV6-3|14|-|TRBJ2-7
TGTGCCAGCAGCTCGGGTGGAACGCGTCGGGAGCAGTACTTC
CASSSGGTRREQYF
>-|TRBV5-4|15|TRBD2|TRBJ2-5
TGTGCCAGCAGCTGGGGTAGCGGGGGGGCAGAGACCCAGTACTTC
CASSWGSGGAETQYF
>-|TRBV7-6|15|-|TRBJ2-3
TGTGCCAGCAGCCCGGGGGACAGAAGCACAGATACGCAGTATTTT
CASSPGDRSTDTQYF
>-|TRBV10-3|16|-|TRBJ2-7
TGTGCCATCAGTGAGCCCGGCGGAGTTGCCACCTACGAGCAGTACTTC
CAISEPGGVATYEQYF
>-|TRBV19|13|-|TRBJ1-2
TGTGCCAGTAGTCCGCAGGGGAGGGATGGCTACACCTTC
CASSPQGRDGYTF
>-|TRBV2|14|TRBD1|TRBJ2-7
TGTGTCTCGCAGGGACAGGGGACCTCCTACGAGCAGTACTTC
CVSQGQGTSYEQYF
>-|TRBV13|13|-|TRBJ2-1
TGTGCCAGCTCCCTTACGAAAGGTGGTGAGCAGTTCTTC
CASSLTKGGEQFF
>-|TRBV11-2|15|-|TRBJ2-5
TGTGCCAGCAGCTTTGCAGGGGCCTTCCAAGAGACCCAGTACTTC
CASSFAGAFQETQYF
>-|TRBV6-5|16|TRBD1|TRBJ1-3
TGTGCCAGCAGTTCACAACAGGGGGCGCCCATAAACACCATATATTTT
CASSSQQGAPINTIYF
>-|TRBV28|14|-|TRBJ1-6
TGTGCCAGCACCTCCCATGCAGGGAATTCACCCCTCCACTTT
CASTSHAGNSPLHF
>-|TRBV11-2|14|-|TRBJ2-2
TGTGCCAGCAGCTTCTCCGGCTTACCGGGGGAGCTGTTTTTT
CASSFSGLPGELFF
>-|TRBV5-1|14|-|TRBJ2-2
TGCGCCAGCAGCTGGTTAGTGAACACCGGGGAGCTGTTTTTT
CASSWLVNTGELFF
>once|TRBV7-2|19|TRBD2|TRBJ2-1
TGTGCCAGCAGCTTAAAGATCGGACTAGCGGGGGGGCCTTTTTTTGAGCAGTTCTTC
CASSLKIGLAGGPFFEQFF
>-|TRBV18|17|TRBD1|TRBJ2-6
TGTGCCAGCTCACCACGGACAGGGGTATCTGGGGCCAACGTCCTGACTTTC
CASSPRTGVSGANVLTF
>-|TRBV18|17|TRBD2|TRBJ2-1
TGTGCCAGCTCACCAGGTCGGGGGGGCAGCTCCTACAATGAGCAGTTCTTC
CASSPGRGGSSYNEQFF
>once|TRBV7-8|19|TRBD1|TRBJ1-1
TGTGCCAGCAGCCCAGCTGGACAGGGTTGGTTTTCAATGGACACTGAAGCTTTCTTT
CASSPAGQGWFSMDTEAFF
>-|TRBV6-2/TRBV6-3|12|-|TRBJ1-5
TGTGCCAGCAGTTACGGCAATCAGCCCCAGCATTTT
CASSYGNQPQHF
>-|TRBV20-1|10|-|TRBJ2-5
TGCAGTGCTCCGGTGGAGACCCAGTACTTC
CSAPVETQYF
>-|TRBV9|14|TRBD1|TRBJ2-7
TGTGCCAGCAGCGGCCGGGACAGTTCCTACGAGCAGTACTTC
CASSGRDSSYEQYF
>-|TRBV7-8|15|-|TRBJ2-1
TGTGCCAGCAGCCGAGGACTTCCAGGCCCCTATGAGCAGTTCTTC
CASSRGLPGPYEQFF
>-|TRBV19|12|-|TRBJ1-2
TGTGCCAGTAGTAACACAGGGTACGGCTACACCTTC
CASSNTGYGYTF
>-|TRBV30|12|-|TRBJ1-1
TGTGCCTGGAGTGTACGGAGTGCTGAAGCTTTCTTT
CAWSVRSAEAFF
>-|TRBV19|14|-|TRBJ2-7
TGTGCCAGTAGTCAGGGGACCCCAGTCGGCGAGCAGTACTTC
CASSQGTPVGEQYF
>-|TRBV11-3|12|-|TRBJ2-1
TGTGCCAGCAGCCAGCGTGCCGGGGAGCAGTTCTTC
CASSQRAGEQFF
>-|TRBV7-2|17|-|TRBJ2-2
TGTGCCAGCAGCCCAAAAACCGGGACGCCGAACACCGGGGAGCTGTTTTTT
CASSPKTGTPNTGELFF
>-|TRBV7-3|14|-|TRBJ1-1
TGTGCCAGCAGCTTATCGGGTGGGAACACTGAAGCTTTCTTT
CASSLSGGNTEAFF
>few|TRBV11-3|12|-|TRBJ2-1
TGTGCCAGCAGCTTAGTTTGGGGCGAGCAGTTCTTC
CASSLVWGEQFF
>-|TRBV18|18|TRBD1|TRBJ2-6
TGTGCCAGTAACCCGAGGGGACAGGGCTCCTCTGGGGCCAACGTCCTGACTTTC
CASNPRGQGSSGANVLTF
>-|TRBV5-1|14|-|TRBJ2-7
TGCGCCAGCAGCTTGGACGGGGGATCCTACGAGCAGTACTTC
CASSLDGGSYEQYF
>-|TRBV18|18|TRBD1|TRBJ1-3
TGTGCCAGCTCACCCCGGACAGGGTCCCCCACCTCTGGAAACACCATATATTTT
CASSPRTGSPTSGNTIYF
>-|TRBV5-1|14|-|TRBJ2-1
TGCGCCAGCAGCTTGACAGGGAATGGCAATGAGCAGTTCTTC
CASSLTGNGNEQFF
>-|TRBV19|14|-|TRBJ2-7
TGTGCCAGTAGTATGTCACTGAGCTCCTACGAGCAGTACTTC
CASSMSLSSYEQYF
>-|TRBV7-2|17|-|TRBJ1-3
TGTGCCAGCAGCTTAGTTTGGACCTCGACCACTGGAAACACCATATATTTT
CASSLVWTSTTGNTIYF
>-|TRBV18|17|-|TRBJ1-6
TGTGCCAGCTCACCGGCCACAACGAGCTACTATAATTCACCCCTCCACTTT
CASSPATTSYYNSPLHF
>-|TRBV6-1|16|-|TRBJ1-2
TGTGCCAGCAGTGAAGCCGGGGGTGCAGTGCGATATGGCTACACCTTC
CASSEAGGAVRYGYTF
>once|TRBV9|17|-|TRBJ1-5
TGTGCCAGCAGCCTAAGAGGTGGAGTATCTTTCAATCAGCCCCAGCATTTT
CASSLRGGVSFNQPQHF
>-|TRBV29-1|15|TRBD1|TRBJ2-7
TGCAGCGCATTTTCGGGGACAGGGGCGTCCTACGAGCAGTACTTC
CSAFSGTGASYEQYF
>once|TRBV3-1/TRBV3-2|11|-|TRBJ2-7
TGTGCCAGCAGCCAAGGGAGCGAGCAGTACTTC
CASSQGSEQYF
>once|TRBV11-2|15|-|TRBJ1-5
TGTGCCAGCAGCGCGTCGGGGGTAGGGGCTCAGCCCCAGCATTTT
CASSASGVGAQPQHF
>-|TRBV4-3|19|-|TRBJ2-1
TGCGCCAGCAGCCAAGACTCCCCCCGAACCTTTAGGATCAACAATGAGCAGTTCTTC
CASSQDSPRTFRINNEQFF
>-|TRBV6-5|16|-|TRBJ1-4
TGTGCCAGCAGTTTTAAGGGGGGGTCAACTAATGAAAAACTGTTTTTT
CASSFKGGSTNEKLFF
>-|TRBV7-2|14|TRBD2|TRBJ2-1
TGTGCCAGCAGCTTTAGCGGGGGGGCCAATGAGCAGTTCTTC
CASSFSGGANEQFF
>-|TRBV5-1|15|TRBD2|TRBJ2-2
TGCGCCAGCAGCCACGAGCGGGGGCTCACCGGGGAGCTGTTTTTT
CASSHERGLTGELFF
>-|TRBV27|16|-|TRBJ2-1
TGTGCCAGCAGTCCACAGGCGGGTTTGATGGACAATGAGCAGTTCTTC
CASSPQAGLMDNEQFF
>once|TRBV4-3|13|-|TRBJ2-4
TGCGCCAGCAGCCAAGAAATTGGCACCCACAAAGGCTTC
CASSQEIGTHKGF
>-|TRBV12-3/TRBV12-4|11|-|TRBJ2-5
TGTGCCAGCAGTCCCAGGGGGACCCAGTACTTC
CASSPRGTQYF
>once|TRBV24-1|16|TRBD2|TRBJ2-3
TGTGCCACCAGTGATAGGGTAGCGGGGGGGCCGAATACGCAGTATTTT
CATSDRVAGGPNTQYF
>-|TRBV28|13|-|TRBJ2-7
TGTGCCACCGGGACGGCGGGGACCTACGAGCAGTACTTC
CATGTAGTYEQYF
>-|TRBV5-1|16|-|TRBJ2-5
TGCGCCAGCAGCTTGGGGAGCGGGTACTTTCAAGAGACCCAGTACTTC
CASSLGSGYFQETQYF
>-|TRBV11-2|13|-|TRBJ2-1
TGTGCCAGCAGCCGGTCGCACTACAATGAGCAGTTCTTC
CASSRSHYNEQFF